A single sample is the source of the 3 T cell receptor beta chains below, sequenced in a study of PD-1 blockade in mismatch repair-deficient tumors. Data came from immunoSEQ multiplex PCR; TCRdb stores just in-frame clones and leaves some out. The sample yields around 100,000 clones, approximately 80% seen once. Specimen: peripheral blood, collected approximately 64 weeks after starting pembrolizumab. The origin of the receptors is an adult with mismatch repair-deficient cancer.

This clone has just one count. V is TRBV2 and J is TRBJ2-1, with D hard to call. Germline assignment: CDR1 SNHLY and CDR2 FYNNEI. The CDR3 contains 14 residues. V was cut by 4 bases and J by 0 bases, with 7 bases left in between. In DNA form, the CDR3 reads TGTGCCAGCAGTGTCAGCCTCTCCTACAATGAGCAGTTCTTC. Translated: CASSVSLSYNEQFF.

This chain joins TRBV7-3 and TRBJ2-3, with no clear D. CDR1 and CDR2 from the germline V gene are SGHTA and FQGTGA. Trimming removed 1 base at V and 1 base at J, with 12 bases between. The CDR3 sequence is 16 residues long. CDR3 sequence reads: CASSLNGPTGTDTQYF. The CDR3 DNA is TGTGCCAGCAGCTTAAACGGCCCGACGGGCACAGATACGCAGTATTTT.

This sequence joins TRBV9 and TRBJ2-7; 12 nucleotides match TRBD2. The V segment lost 5 bases and the J segment 2 bases; nucleotides outside the gene matches: 5. The CDR3 totals 15 residues. Germline lookup yields CDR1 SGDLS and CDR2 YYNGEE. CDR3 bases: TGTGCCAGCAGTCGACTAGCGGGAGCGACCTACGAGCAGTACTTC. The encoded protein is CASSRLAGATYEQYF.